This T cell receptor (beta chain) came from a study of blood T cell repertoires in COVID-19. Study context: Researchers got acute and convalescent COVID-19 samples from the United States, Italy and Spain. The analysed material was cDNA or gDNA that came from T cells, B-cell-depleted T cells, or PBMCs.

Only in-frame clones appear in the TCRdb table, and some are missing; sequencing was by immunoSEQ multiplex PCR. The table has roughly 380,000 clones, 75% to 90% seen once. The CDR3 consists of 15 residues. With 5 bases removed from V and 4 bases from J, the gap between germline ends came to 17 bases. Germline CDR1 and CDR2: LNHDA and SQIVND (reference sequence). The sample was peripheral blood. The origin of this receptor is a woman between 18 and 29 years old with acute or convalescent COVID-19. The V gene is TRBV19, the J gene TRBJ1-2; a weak D match, TRBD1 (5 bases). The CDR3 region has the DNA TGTGCCAGTAGTCCACCCCCGGACAAAATCTATGGCTACACCTTC. Its protein is CASSPPPDKIYGYTF.